This T cell receptor beta chain was sequenced in a study of cytomegalovirus exposure and HLA in healthy donors. A note on this clone: Its antigen is still unknown.

Overall study findings and caveats: Later on, an analysis found that several of the most significant clusters appeared to be linked to common viral pathogens, which included parvovirus B19. TRBV6-2, TRBV6-3 and other indistinguishable V segments were excluded. Relative to equally common others, HLA-associated TCR beta chains showed greater clonal expansion in a later analysis.

This PCR relied on a set of 60 Vbeta primers and 13 Jbeta primers. Measured with immunoSEQ multiplex PCR; TCRdb has only the in-frame clones, and not every one. The repertoire holds under 200,000 clones, with about four fifths as singletons. Trimming at V came to 4 bases and at J to 1 base, leaving 4 bases not matched to a gene. This CDR3 comprises 16 residues. Per the germline V gene, CDR1 is SNHLY and CDR2 is FYNNEI. This chain connects TRBV2 to TRBJ2-1; 10 bases fit TRBD2. The sequence derives from a woman between 45 and 60 years old in good health and CMV-seropositive. The sample taken for sequencing was PBMCs. In DNA, the CDR3 is TGTGCCAGCAGTGGGCAACTAGCGGGGTCCTACAATGAGCAGTTCTTC. Its translation: CASSGQLAGSYNEQFF.